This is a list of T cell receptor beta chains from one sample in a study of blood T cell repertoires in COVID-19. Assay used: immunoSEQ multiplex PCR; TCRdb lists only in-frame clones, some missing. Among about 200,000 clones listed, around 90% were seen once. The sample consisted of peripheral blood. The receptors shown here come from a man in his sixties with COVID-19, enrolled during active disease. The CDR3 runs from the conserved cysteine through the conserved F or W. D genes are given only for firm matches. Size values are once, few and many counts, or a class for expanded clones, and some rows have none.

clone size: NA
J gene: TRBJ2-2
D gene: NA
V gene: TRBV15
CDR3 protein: CATSRDRLYAGELFF
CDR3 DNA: TGTGCCACCAGCAGAGATCGTCTATATGCCGGGGAGCTGTTTTTT

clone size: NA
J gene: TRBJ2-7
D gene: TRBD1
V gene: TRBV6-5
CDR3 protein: CASSYAGQGTYEQYF
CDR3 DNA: TGTGCCAGCAGTTACGCGGGACAGGGTACCTACGAGCAGTACTTC

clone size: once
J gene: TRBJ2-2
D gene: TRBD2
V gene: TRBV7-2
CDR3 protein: CASSLRLAGGPDGELFF
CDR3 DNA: TGTGCCAGCAGCCTAAGACTAGCGGGGGGGCCGGACGGGGAGCTGTTTTTT

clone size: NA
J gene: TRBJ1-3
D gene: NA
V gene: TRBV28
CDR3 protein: CASNSHVDSGNTIYF
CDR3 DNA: TGTGCCAGCAACTCGCACGTCGACTCTGGAAACACCATATATTTT

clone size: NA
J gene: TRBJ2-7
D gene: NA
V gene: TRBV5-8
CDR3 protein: CASSRGTTSSYEQYF
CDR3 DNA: TGTGCCAGCAGCAGGGGGACAACCAGCTCCTACGAGCAGTACTTC

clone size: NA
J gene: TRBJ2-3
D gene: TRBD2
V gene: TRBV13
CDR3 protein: CASAPGLELARADTQYF
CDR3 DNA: TGTGCCAGCGCCCCCGGTCTCGAACTAGCGCGCGCAGATACGCAGTATTTT

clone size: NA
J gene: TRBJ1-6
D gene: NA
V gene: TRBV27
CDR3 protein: CASTLQRSSNSPLHF
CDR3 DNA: TGTGCCAGCACCCTTCAGCGGAGTTCAAATTCACCCCTCCACTTT

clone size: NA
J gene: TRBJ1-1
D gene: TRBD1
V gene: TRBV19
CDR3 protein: CASSLRGTGSNTEAFF
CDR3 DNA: TGTGCCAGTAGTTTAAGAGGGACAGGGTCCAACACTGAAGCTTTCTTT

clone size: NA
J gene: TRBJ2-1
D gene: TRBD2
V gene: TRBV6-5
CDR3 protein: CASSYSKRGRSEQFF
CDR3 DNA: TGTGCCAGCAGTTACTCAAAGCGGGGTCGCTCTGAGCAGTTCTTC

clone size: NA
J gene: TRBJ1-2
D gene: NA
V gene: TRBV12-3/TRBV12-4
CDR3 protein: CASSLQGQDGYTF
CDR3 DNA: TGTGCCAGCAGTCTCCAGGGGCAGGATGGCTACACCTTC

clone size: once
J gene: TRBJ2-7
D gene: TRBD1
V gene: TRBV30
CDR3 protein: CAWSRQGPTYEQYF
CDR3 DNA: TGTGCCTGGAGCCGACAGGGGCCAACCTACGAGCAGTACTTC

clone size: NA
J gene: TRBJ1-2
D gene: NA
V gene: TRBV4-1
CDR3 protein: CASSSLGSSYGYTF
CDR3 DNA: TGCGCCAGCAGCTCCCTCGGTTCCTCCTATGGCTACACCTTC

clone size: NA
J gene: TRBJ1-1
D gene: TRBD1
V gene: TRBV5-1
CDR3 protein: CASSPGVGQGPGAFF
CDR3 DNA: TGCGCCAGCAGCCCTGGGGTAGGACAGGGCCCGGGAGCTTTCTTT

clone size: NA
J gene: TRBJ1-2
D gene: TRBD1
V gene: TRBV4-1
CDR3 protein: CASSQDSGQGYGYTF
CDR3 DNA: TGCGCCAGCAGCCAAGATTCCGGACAGGGATATGGCTACACCTTC

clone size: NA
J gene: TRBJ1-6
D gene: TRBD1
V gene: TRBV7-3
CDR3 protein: CASSLKPGTGGAYNSPLHF
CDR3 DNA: TGTGCCAGCAGCTTAAAGCCCGGGACAGGGGGCGCGTATAATTCACCCCTCCACTTT

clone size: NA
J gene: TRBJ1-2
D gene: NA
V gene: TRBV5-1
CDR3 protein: CASSATGNYGYTF
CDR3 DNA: TGCGCCAGCAGCGCAACAGGGAACTATGGCTACACCTTC

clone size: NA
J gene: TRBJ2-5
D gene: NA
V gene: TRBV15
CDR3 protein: CATSRDRASRETQYF
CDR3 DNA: TGTGCCACCAGCAGAGATCGGGCTAGCAGGGAGACCCAGTACTTC

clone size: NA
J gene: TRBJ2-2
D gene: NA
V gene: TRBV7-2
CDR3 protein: CASRYSAVLSGAGELFF
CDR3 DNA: TGTGCCAGCAGATACTCGGCTGTCCTCTCGGGGGCCGGGGAGCTGTTTTTT

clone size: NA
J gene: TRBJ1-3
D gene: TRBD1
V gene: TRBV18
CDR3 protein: CASSPKGQGPSGNTIYF
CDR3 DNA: TGTGCCAGCTCACCAAAGGGACAGGGGCCCTCTGGAAACACCATATATTTT

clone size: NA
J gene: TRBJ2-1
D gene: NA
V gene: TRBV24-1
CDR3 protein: CATRGISRNEQFF
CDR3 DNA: TGTGCCACCCGGGGGATTTCCAGGAATGAGCAGTTCTTC

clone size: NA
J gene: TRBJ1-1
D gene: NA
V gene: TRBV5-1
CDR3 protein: CASSLGSSDTEAFF
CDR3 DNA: TGCGCCAGCAGCCTAGGAAGTAGTGACACTGAAGCTTTCTTT

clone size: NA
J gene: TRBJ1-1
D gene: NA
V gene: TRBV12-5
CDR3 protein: CASGLGGVNTEAFF
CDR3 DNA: TGTGCTAGTGGTTTAGGGGGGGTGAACACTGAAGCTTTCTTT

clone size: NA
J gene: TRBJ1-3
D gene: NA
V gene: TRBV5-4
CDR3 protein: CASSFRTDRLSGNTIYF
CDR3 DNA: TGTGCCAGCAGCTTTAGGACAGACAGACTCTCTGGAAACACCATATATTTT

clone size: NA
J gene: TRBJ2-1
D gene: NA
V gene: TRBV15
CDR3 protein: CATSPRRGGNEQFF
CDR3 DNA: TGTGCCACCAGCCCCCGGCGGGGCGGCAATGAGCAGTTCTTC

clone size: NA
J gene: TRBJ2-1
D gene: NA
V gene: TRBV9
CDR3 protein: CASTLGRDTYNEQFF
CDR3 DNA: TGTGCCAGCACCCTTGGTCGGGACACCTACAATGAGCAGTTCTTC

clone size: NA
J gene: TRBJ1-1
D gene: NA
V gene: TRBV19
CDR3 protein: CASSIDRRENTEAFF
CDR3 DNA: TGTGCCAGTAGTATAGATCGGAGGGAGAACACTGAAGCTTTCTTT

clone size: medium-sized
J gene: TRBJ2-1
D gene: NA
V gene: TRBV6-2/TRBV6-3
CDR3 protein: CASSYNRDYNEQFF
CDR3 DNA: TGTGCCAGCAGTTACAACCGGGACTACAATGAGCAGTTCTTC